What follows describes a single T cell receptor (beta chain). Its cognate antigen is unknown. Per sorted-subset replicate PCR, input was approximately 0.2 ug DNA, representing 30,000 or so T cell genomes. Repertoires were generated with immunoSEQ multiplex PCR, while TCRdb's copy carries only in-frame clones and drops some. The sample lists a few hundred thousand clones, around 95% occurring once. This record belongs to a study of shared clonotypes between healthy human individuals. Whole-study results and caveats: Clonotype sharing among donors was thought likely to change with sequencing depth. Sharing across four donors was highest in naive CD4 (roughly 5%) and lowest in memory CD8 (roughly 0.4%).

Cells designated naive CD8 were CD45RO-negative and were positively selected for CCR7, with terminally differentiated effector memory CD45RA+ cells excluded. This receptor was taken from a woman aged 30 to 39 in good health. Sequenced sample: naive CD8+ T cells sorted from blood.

The CDR3 DNA reads as TGTGCCAGCAGCTCAGGACTAGCGGGAGTCGTAGCCAAAAACATTCAGTACTTC. Amino acids: CASSSGLAGVVAKNIQYF. This chain uses TRBV5-5 with TRBJ2-4; 13 nucleotides match TRBD2. CDR3 length: 18 residues. V shed 3 bases and J 0 bases; nucleotides not matched to a gene: 6. Per germline, CDR1 SGHKS and CDR2 YYEKEE (reference sequence).